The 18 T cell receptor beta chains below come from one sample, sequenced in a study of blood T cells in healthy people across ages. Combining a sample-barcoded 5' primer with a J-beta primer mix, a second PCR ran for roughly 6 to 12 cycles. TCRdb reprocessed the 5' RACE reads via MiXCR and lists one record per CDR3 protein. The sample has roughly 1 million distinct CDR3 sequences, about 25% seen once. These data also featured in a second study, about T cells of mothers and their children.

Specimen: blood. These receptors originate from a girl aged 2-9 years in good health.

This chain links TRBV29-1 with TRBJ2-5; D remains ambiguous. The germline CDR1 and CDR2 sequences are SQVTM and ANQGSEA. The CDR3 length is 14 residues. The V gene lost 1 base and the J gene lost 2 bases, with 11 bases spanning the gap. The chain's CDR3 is CSVEGALLQETQYF. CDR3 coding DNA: TGCAGCGTTGAAGGAGCCCTGCTACAAGAGACCCAGTACTTC. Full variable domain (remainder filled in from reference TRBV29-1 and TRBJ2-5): SAVISQKPSRDICQRGTSLTIQCQVDSQVTMMFWYRQQPGQSLTLIATANQGSEATYESGFVIDKFPISRPNLTFSTLTVSNMSPEDSSIYLCSVEGALLQETQYFGPGTRLLVL.

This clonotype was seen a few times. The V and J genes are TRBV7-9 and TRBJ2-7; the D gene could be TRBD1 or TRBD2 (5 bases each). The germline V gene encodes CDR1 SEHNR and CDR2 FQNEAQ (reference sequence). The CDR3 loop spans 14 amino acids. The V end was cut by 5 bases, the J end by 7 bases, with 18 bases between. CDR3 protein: CASSVRDPPGEQYF. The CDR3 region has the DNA TGTGCCAGCAGCGTCCGGGACCCTCCGGGGGAGCAGTACTTC. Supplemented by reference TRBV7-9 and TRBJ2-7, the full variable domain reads DTGVSQNPRHKITKRGQNVTFRCDPISEHNRLYWYRQTLGQGPEFLTYFQNEAQLEKSRLLSDRFSAERPKGSFSTLEIQRTEQGDSAMYLCASSVRDPPGEQYFGPGTRLTVT.

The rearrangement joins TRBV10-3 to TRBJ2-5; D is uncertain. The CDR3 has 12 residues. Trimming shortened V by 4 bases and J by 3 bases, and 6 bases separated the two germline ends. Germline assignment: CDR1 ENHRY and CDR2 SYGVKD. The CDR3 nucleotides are TGTGCCATCAGTGCACCCAAAGAGACCCAGTACTTC. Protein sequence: CAISAPKETQYF.

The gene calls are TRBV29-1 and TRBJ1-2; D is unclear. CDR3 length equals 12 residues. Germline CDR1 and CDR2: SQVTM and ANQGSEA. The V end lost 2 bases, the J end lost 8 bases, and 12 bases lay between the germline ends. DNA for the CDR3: TGCAGCGTTGAAATTGGAAATTCCGGCTACACCTTC. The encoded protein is CSVEIGNSGYTF.

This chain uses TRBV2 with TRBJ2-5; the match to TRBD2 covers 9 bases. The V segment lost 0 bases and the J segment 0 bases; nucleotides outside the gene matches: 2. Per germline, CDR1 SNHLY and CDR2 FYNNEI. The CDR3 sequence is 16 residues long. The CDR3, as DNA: TGTGCCAGCAGTGAAGCTGAGCGGGGGGACCAAGAGACCCAGTACTTC. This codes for CASSEAERGDQETQYF.

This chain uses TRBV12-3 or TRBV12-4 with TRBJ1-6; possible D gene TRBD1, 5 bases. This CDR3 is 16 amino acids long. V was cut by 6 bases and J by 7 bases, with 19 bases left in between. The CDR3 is CASRDWGGGRNSPLHF. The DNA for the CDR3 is TGTGCCAGCAGAGACTGGGGGGGTGGAAGAAATTCACCCCTCCACTTT.

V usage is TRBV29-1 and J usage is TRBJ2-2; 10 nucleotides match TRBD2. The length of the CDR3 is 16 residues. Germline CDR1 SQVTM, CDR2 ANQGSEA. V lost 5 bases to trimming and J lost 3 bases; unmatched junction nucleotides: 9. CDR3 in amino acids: CSVLASGSSHTGELFF. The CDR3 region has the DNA TGCAGCGTTTTAGCTAGCGGGAGCTCCCACACCGGGGAGCTGTTTTTT.

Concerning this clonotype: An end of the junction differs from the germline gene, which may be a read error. CDR3 nucleotide sequence: TGCGCCAGCAGCCAAGGTTTGCCCAACAATGAGCAGTTCTTC. This translates into CASSQGLPNNEQFF. V gene TRBV7-2 combines with J gene TRBJ2-1; the D is unclear. This CDR3 has 14 amino acids. Germline V gene lookup returns CDR1 SGHTA and CDR2 FQGNSA.

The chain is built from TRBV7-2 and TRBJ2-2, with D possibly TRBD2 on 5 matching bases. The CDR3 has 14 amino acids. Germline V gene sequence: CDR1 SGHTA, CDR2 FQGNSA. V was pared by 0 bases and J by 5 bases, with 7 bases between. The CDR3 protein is CASSLARRTGELFF. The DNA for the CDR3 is TGTGCCAGCAGCTTAGCTAGGAGGACCGGGGAGCTGTTTTTT.

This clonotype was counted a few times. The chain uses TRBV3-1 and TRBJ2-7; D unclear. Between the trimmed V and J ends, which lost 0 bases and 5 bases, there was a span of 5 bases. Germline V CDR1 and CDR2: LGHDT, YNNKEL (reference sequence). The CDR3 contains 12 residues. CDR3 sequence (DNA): TGTGCCAGCAGCCAAGATATAAACGAGCAGTACTTC. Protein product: CASSQDINEQYF.

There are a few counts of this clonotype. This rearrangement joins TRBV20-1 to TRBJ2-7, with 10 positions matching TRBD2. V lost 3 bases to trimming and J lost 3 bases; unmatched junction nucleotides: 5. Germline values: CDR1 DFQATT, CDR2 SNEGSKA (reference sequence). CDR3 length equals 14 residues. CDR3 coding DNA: TGCAGTGCTAGCGTTGGACTAGCGGACTACGAGCAGTACTTC. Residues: CSASVGLADYEQYF.

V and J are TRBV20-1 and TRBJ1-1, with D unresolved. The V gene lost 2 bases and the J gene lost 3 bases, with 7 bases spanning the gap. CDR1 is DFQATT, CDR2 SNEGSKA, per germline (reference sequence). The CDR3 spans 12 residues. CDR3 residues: CSARKIYTEAFF. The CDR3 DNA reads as TGCAGTGCTAGAAAAATATACACTGAAGCTTTCTTT.

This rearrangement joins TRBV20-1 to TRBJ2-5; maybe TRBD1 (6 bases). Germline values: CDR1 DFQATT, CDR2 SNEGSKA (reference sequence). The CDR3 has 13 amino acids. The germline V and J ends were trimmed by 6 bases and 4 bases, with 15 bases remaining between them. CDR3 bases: TGCAGTGCCAATGGGGGCGGAATAGAGACCCAGTACTTC. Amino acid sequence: CSANGGGIETQYF.

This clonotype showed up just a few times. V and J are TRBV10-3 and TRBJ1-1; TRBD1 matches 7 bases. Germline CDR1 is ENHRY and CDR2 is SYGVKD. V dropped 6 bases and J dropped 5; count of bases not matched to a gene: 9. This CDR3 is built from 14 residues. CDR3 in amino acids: CAIRLDRSGTEAFF. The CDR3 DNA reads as TGTGCCATCAGGCTGGACAGGTCGGGTACTGAAGCTTTCTTT.

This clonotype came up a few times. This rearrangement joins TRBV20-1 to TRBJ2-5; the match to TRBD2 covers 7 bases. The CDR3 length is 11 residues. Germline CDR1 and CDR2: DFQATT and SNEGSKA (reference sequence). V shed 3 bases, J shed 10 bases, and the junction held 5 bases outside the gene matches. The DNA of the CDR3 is TGCAGTGCTAGCCCAGCGGGGATCCAGTACTTC. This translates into CSASPAGIQYF.

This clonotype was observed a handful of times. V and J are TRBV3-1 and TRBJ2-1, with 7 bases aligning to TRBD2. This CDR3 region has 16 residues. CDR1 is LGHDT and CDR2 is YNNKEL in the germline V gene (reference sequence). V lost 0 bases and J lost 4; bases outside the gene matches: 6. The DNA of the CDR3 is TGTGCCAGCAGCCAAGATATGACTAGCAAATACAATGAGCAGTTCTTC. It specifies CASSQDMTSKYNEQFF.

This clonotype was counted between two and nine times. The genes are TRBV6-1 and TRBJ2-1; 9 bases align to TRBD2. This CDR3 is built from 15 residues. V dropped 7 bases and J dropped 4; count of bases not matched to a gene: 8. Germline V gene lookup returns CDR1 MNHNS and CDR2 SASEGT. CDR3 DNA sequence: TGTGCCAGCACCATCGGGACTAGCCCTTACAATGAGCAGTTCTTC. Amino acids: CASTIGTSPYNEQFF.

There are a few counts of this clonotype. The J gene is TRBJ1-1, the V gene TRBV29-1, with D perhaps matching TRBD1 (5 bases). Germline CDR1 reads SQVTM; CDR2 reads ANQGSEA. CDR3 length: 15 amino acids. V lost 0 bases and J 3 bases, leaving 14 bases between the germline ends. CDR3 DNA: TGCAGCGTTGAAGACTTGGGACCCGGGGACACTGAAGCTTTCTTT. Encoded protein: CSVEDLGPGDTEAFF.